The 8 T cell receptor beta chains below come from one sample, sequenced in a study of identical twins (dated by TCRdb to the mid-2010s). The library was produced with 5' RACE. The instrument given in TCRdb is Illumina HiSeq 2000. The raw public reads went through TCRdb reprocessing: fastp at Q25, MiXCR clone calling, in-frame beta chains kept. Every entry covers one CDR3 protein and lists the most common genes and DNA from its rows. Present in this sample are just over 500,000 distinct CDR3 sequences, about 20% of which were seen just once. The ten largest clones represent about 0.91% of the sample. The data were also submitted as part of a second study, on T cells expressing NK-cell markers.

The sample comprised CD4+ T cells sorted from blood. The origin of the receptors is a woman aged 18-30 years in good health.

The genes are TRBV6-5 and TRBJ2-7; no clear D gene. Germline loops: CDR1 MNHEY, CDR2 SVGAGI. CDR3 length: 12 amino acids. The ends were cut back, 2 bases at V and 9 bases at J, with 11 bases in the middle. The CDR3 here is CASSYKGYGQYF. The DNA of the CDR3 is TGTGCCAGCAGTTACAAGGGTTATGGGCAGTACTTC.

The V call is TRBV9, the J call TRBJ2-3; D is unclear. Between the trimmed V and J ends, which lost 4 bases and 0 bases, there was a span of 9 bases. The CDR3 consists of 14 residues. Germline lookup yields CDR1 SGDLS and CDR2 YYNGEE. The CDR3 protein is CASSSTSSTDTQYF. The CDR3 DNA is TGTGCCAGCAGCTCAACCTCTAGCACAGATACGCAGTATTTT.

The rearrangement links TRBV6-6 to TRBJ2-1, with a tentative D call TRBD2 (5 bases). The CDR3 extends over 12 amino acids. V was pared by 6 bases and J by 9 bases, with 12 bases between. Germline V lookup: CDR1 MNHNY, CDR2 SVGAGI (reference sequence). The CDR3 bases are TGTGCCAGCAGGGAGTTTGCGGGTGAGCAGTTCTTC. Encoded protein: CASREFAGEQFF.

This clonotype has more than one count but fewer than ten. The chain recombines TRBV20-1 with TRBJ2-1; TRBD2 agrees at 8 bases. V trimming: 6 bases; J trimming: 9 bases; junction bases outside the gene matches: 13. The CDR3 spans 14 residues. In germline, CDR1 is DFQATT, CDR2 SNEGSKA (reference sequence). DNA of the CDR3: TGCAGTGCCATCGCCGGGACTAGGTATAGTGAGCAGTTCTTC. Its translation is CSAIAGTRYSEQFF.

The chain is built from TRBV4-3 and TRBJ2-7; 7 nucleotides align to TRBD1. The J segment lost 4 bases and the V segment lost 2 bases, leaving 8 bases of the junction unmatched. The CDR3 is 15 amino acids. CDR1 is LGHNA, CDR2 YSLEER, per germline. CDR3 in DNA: TGCGCCAGCAGCCAAAACAGGGGTTTAGGGTACGAGCAGTACTTC. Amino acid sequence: CASSQNRGLGYEQYF.

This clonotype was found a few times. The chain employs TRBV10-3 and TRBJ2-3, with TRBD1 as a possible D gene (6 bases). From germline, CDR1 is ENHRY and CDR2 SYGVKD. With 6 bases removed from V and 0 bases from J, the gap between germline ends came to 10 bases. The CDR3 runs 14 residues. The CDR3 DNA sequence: TGTGCCATCAGAGAGGGACAAAGCACAGATACGCAGTATTTT. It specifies CAIREGQSTDTQYF.

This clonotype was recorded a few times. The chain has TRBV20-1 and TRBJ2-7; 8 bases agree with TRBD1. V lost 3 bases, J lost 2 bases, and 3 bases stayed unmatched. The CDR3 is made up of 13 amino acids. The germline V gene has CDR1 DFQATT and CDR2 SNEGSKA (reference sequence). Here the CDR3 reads CSASSDRAYEQYF. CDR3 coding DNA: TGCAGTGCTAGCTCGGACAGGGCCTACGAGCAGTACTTC.

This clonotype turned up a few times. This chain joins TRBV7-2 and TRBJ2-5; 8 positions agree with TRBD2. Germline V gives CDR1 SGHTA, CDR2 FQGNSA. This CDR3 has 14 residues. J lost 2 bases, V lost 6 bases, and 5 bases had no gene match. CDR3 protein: CASSFIAGQETQYF. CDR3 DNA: TGTGCCAGCAGTTTTATAGCGGGACAAGAGACCCAGTACTTC.